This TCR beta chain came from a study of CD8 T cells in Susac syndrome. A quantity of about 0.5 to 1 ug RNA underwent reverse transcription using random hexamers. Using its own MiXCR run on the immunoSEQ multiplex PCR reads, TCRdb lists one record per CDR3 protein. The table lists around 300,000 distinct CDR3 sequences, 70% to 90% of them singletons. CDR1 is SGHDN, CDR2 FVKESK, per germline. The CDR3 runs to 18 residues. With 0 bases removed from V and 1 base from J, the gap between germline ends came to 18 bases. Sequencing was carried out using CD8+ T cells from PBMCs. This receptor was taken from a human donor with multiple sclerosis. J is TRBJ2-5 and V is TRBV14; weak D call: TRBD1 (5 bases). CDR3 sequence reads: CASSQDSVRVWAQETQYF. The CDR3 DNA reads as TGTGCCAGCAGCCAAGATTCGGTCAGGGTATGGGCCCAAGAGACCCAGTACTTC.